The T cell receptor (beta chain) described here comes from a study of blood T cell repertoires in COVID-19. Overall study: Italy, Spain and the United States were the sources of the convalescent and acute COVID-19 samples. PBMCs, B-cell-depleted T cells, or T cells were the source of the cDNA or gDNA that made up the material.

Enrolment of Seattle patients took place during active infection, and they were followed longitudinally. Per the study methods: Scientists estimated how many nucleated cells there were by amplifying reference gene primers. Repertoires were generated with immunoSEQ multiplex PCR, while TCRdb's copy carries only in-frame clones and drops some. V, J and clone size were drawn from that table, and D and trimming were deduced from the DNA. Among approximately 480,000 clones, 75% to 90% were seen once, and the ten largest hold about 1%. CDR1 is SQVTM, CDR2 ANQGSEA, per germline. The CDR3 has 11 amino acids. Trimming removed 4 bases from V and 7 bases from J, with 10 bases in between.

The receptor was isolated from a man younger than 30 with COVID-19, enrolled during active disease. The sequencing input was peripheral blood. The chain has TRBV29-1 and TRBJ1-2; TRBD1 is a possible D gene (5 bases). In DNA form, the CDR3 reads TGCAGCGTTGCAGGGTTTTTTGGCTACACCTTC. This sequence encodes CSVAGFFGYTF. The full variable domain, rest sourced from reference TRBV29-1 and TRBJ1-2, is SAVISQKPSRDICQRGTSLTIQCQVDSQVTMMFWYRQQPGQSLTLIATANQGSEATYESGFVIDKFPISRPNLTFSTLTVSNMSPEDSSIYLCSVAGFFGYTFGSGTRLTVV.